This T cell receptor (beta chain) was retrieved from a study of Graves' ophthalmopathy and Graves' hyperthyroidism (dated by TCRdb to the late 2010s). In the study overall: Peripheral blood was collected at initial diagnosis, before any treatment. TCR beta repertoire signatures were used to distinguish Graves' ophthalmopathy from Graves' hyperthyroidism and to predict progression to ophthalmopathy. In total, 135 blood samples were TCR-sequenced: approximately 42 ophthalmopathy, roughly 77 hyperthyroidism and approximately 17 hyperthyroidism-to-ophthalmopathy patients. To explore V-J signatures that separate ophthalmopathy from hyperthyroidism, a discovery set of approximately 100 patients was enrolled, consisting of under 50 with ophthalmopathy and fewer than 60 with stable hyperthyroidism. The independent validation cohort included about 19 hyperthyroidism patients plus 17 patients who later progressed from hyperthyroidism to ophthalmopathy. In roughly six hyperthyroidism patients, the T-cell repertoires found in thyroid tissue were compared with those found in blood. Following sampling, methimazole starting at 30 mg daily was administered to hyperthyroidism patients, and high-dose intravenous methylprednisolone was administered to ophthalmopathy patients. The 75 to 100 discovery patients were randomly split 7:3 into training and test sets. Overall results and qualifications from the work: In validation, the model predicted ophthalmopathy progression with 70.59% sensitivity and around 72% specificity; 12 predicted patients were CT-confirmed with GO in a median of 6.5 months. In cross-validation, the 13-signature model distinguished ophthalmopathy from stable hyperthyroidism with roughly 90% sensitivity and around 81% specificity, and in the test set the corresponding values were approximately 79% and 70%. Sample size was not statistically predetermined, and group allocation was not concealed from the investigators. Among expanded thyroid clonotypes with frequency above 0.001, most also showed up in blood, which suggests that blood repertoires may reflect the thyroid immune response.

This clonotype was recorded at least ten times. This receptor's antigen is unknown. No much larger clonotype is one base removed from it; base qualities were not supplied. Patients with ophthalmopathy had moderately to severely active disease, with a Clinical Activity Score of 3 or more, a NOSPECS grade of 4 or more, and a disease duration of less than 3 months. Patients with other autoimmune diseases, uncontrolled infections, pregnancy or lactation were excluded from the study. Diagnosis was based on clinical symptoms, serum thyroxine, TRAb, thyroid ultrasound and orbital computed tomography. PBMCs were isolated from 8 to 10 ml of fresh peripheral blood by Ficoll-Paque density gradient centrifugation. Total RNA was extracted using Trizol reagent, and RNA quality was checked on an Agilent 2100 Bioanalyzer. The CDR3 sequence holds 14 residues, the cysteine and phenylalanine included. This entry keeps only the CDR3 DNA: 42 bases, framed from base 1. The germline ends are 15 bases apart after V is trimmed by 6 bases and J by 4 bases. The germline V gene sets CDR1 to MNHNS and CDR2 to SASEGT.

For repertoire sequencing, the TCR beta CDR3 regions were amplified from RNA transcripts. The first round of RT-PCR was done with HTBI primers and the Qiagen OneStep RT-PCR kit, and was followed by a second round of multiplex PCR, then size selection and purification. Libraries were sequenced paired-end with 100 bp reads on an Illumina HiSeq2000. On the study's bioinformatics: SOAPnuke was used to process the reads, throwing out any read that had adapters, had uncalled bases, had a mean Phred below 15, or lacked an exact constant-primer or identifier match. High-quality paired reads were merged with COPE v1.2.5. Each unique nucleotide sequence was defined as a clonotype, and clonotypes were aligned to IMGT TRB V, D and J references with MiTCR v1.1. The analysis was limited to V-J combinations with a frequency above 0.0001, which together covered approximately 99% of repertoires. A TCR clonal expansion and chaos score per V-J combination was defined as the ratio of F50 clonal expansion to chaos observed in the TCRdist matrix. Welch's t-statistics and random forest were used to reduce features to about a dozen V-J combinations, which were fed into a naive Bayes classifier. Thyroid-blood repertoire similarity was quantified with the Morisita-Horn index. The raw public data were reprocessed by TCRdb itself: fastp quality trimming at Q25, MiXCR clonotype calling, in-frame beta chains only. One record per CDR3 amino acid sequence lists the most common genes and DNA. The authors' filters were not applied to this entry. In this sample the table shows 200,000 to 250,000 distinct CDR3 sequences, 20% to 25% of which occur a single time. More than 35% of the sample comes from the top ten.

The source of this sequence is a woman in her forties or fifties with Graves' ophthalmopathy. Donor details come from another sample of the same person, matched by shared clones. Sequencing input: peripheral blood. The chain links TRBV6-1 with TRBJ1-1; the D gene cannot be resolved reliably. For the CDR3, the sequence is CASSPGPGSTEAFF. The nucleotides read TGTGCCAGCAGCCCCGGGCCCGGAAGCACTGAAGCTTTCTTT.